This T cell receptor (beta chain) was identified in a study of identical twins. A universal primer site was added by template switching, and unique molecular identifiers were carried by the cDNA. TCRdb independently ran MiXCR on the 5' RACE reads; one entry per CDR3 protein. The sample records under 900,000 distinct CDR3 sequences, roughly 12% being singletons. Regarding the study as a whole: Cross-sectional statistics underpinned the conclusions; the same donors were not followed. Fewer insertions characterized abundant cord blood beta clonotypes, whereas memory repertoires showed none.

CDR3 length equals 16 residues. The ends lost 0 bases at V and 1 base at J; junction bases unmatched: 5. With regard to this clonotype: Its target is not known.

The same data also contributed to another study, on yellow fever vaccine responses in identical twins. From that paper: Twins reportedly mounted vaccine T cell responses that seemed partly convergent, partly personalized.

The sequenced sample consisted of PBMCs. The chain links TRBV12-3 or TRBV12-4 to TRBJ2-5, with 7 nucleotides matching TRBD2. The sequence derives from a woman aged 18-30 years in good health. The CDR3: CASSLAGRETQETQYF. The DNA for the CDR3 is TGTGCCAGCAGTTTAGCAGGGCGGGAGACCCAAGAGACCCAGTACTTC.